This TCR beta chain was sequenced in a study of shared clonotypes between healthy human individuals. This CDR3 is built from 19 residues. V was clipped by 1 base and J by 0 bases; unmatched bases: 12. The V gene's germline CDR1 is SGDLS and CDR2 YYNGEE. Some clones are missing from TCRdb's copy, which holds only in-frame ones; the method was immunoSEQ multiplex PCR. The sample yields approximately 740,000 clones, roughly 92% seen once. Selected positively for CCR7 and CD45RO-negative, naive CD8 cells excluded terminally differentiated effector memory CD45RA+ cells. Source material: naive CD8+ T cells sorted from blood. The chain combines TRBV9 with TRBJ2-3; 9 bases are a match to TRBD2. This TCR came from a young man in good health. The CDR3 DNA reads as TGTGCCAGCAGCGTACACTTGGGGGGAGCGGGAGGAAGCACAGATACGCAGTATTTT. Its protein product is CASSVHLGGAGGSTDTQYF. Full variable domain (outside the CDR3, taken from reference TRBV9 and TRBJ2-3): DSGVTQTPKHLITATGQRVTLRCSPRSGDLSVYWYQQSLDQGLQFLIQYYNGEERAKGNILERFSAQQFPDLHSELNLSSLELGDSALYFCASSVHLGGAGGSTDTQYFGPGTRLTVL.